Below, one T cell receptor (beta chain) is given with its context. The same CDR3 is also encoded by other DNA sequences in this sample. Germline V gene data show CDR1 as SGHTA and CDR2 as FQGTGA. This CDR3 has 13 residues. V lost 4 bases to trimming and J lost 2 bases, with 8 bases between them. This sample stems from a study of shared clonotypes between healthy human individuals. Libraries were prepared by immunoSEQ multiplex PCR; TCRdb keeps only in-frame clonotypes and omits some of them. The table lists 1 million to 1.3 million clones, 70% to 80% of them singletons. V gene TRBV7-3 combines with J gene TRBJ2-5, with D uncertain. The TCR comes from a man aged 18 to 30 in good health. Some clones in this sample may be carry-over from other donors' samples. What was sequenced was memory CD4+ T cells from PBMCs. Described subset: CD45RA-negative fraction. DNA for the CDR3: TGTGCCAGCAGCTCCGGGTCTCAAGAGACCCAGTACTTC. This encodes CASSSGSQETQYF.